This is a list of T cell receptor beta chains from one sample in a study of beta chain features in type 1 diabetes. Assay: immunoSEQ multiplex PCR; the TCRdb copy retains only in-frame clones and omits some. The table includes some 640,000 clones, over 12% detected once. Sequenced sample: naive CD4+ T cells from blood. These receptors were taken from a man aged 18 to 29 with type 1 diabetes. Both conserved end residues are part of each CDR3. D genes are given only for firm matches. Clone size is stated in some rows and not others, as once, few, many or a class when expanded.

TRBV7-2	TRBJ1-1	few	-	TGTGCCAGCAGCTTAGCGCGGGGGACTGAAGCTTTCTTT	CASSLARGTEAFF
TRBV18	TRBJ2-3	-	-	TGTGCCAGCTCACCGCGGGATACGCAGTATTTT	CASSPRDTQYF
TRBV19	TRBJ1-2	-	TRBD1	TGTGCCAGTAGGCCGCCCGGGACAGCTTGGAACTATGGCTACACCTTC	CASRPPGTAWNYGYTF
TRBV2	TRBJ1-1	-	-	TGTGCCAGCAGTGAGGGGCGGGGGATGAACACTGAAGCTTTCTTT	CASSEGRGMNTEAFF
TRBV5-1	TRBJ2-7	few	-	TGCGCCAGCAGCTTGGCCCCCGGTGACGAGCAGTACTTC	CASSLAPGDEQYF
TRBV29-1	TRBJ2-7	-	TRBD1	TGCAGCGCCGCGCAGGGGGCTTACGAGCAGTACTTC	CSAAQGAYEQYF
TRBV2	TRBJ2-7	few	-	TGTGCCAGCAGTCAAGGACTAATTTCCTACGAGCAGTACTTC	CASSQGLISYEQYF
TRBV30	TRBJ1-1	-	-	TGTGCCTGGGAAACAAGGGCAGGGAGCACTGAAGCTTTCTTT	CAWETRAGSTEAFF
TRBV30	TRBJ2-3	-	-	TGTGCCTGGAGTGCAAGGAGCACAGATACGCAGTATTTT	CAWSARSTDTQYF
TRBV29-1	TRBJ2-5	-	-	TGCAGCGTTGTGTGGGTTTCAGAGACCCAGTACTTC	CSVVWVSETQYF
TRBV29-1	TRBJ1-3	-	TRBD1	TGCAGCGTCGGGGACAGCTCTGGAAACACCATATATTTT	CSVGDSSGNTIYF
TRBV11-2	TRBJ2-2	-	-	TGTGCCAGCAGCTTATTCAGAGGGGATCCCGGGGAGCTGTTTTTT	CASSLFRGDPGELFF
TRBV7-2	TRBJ2-7	-	TRBD2	TGTGCCAGCAGCTCTGGACTAGCGGGAACTTACGAGCAGTACTTC	CASSSGLAGTYEQYF
TRBV10-3	TRBJ2-3	few	TRBD2	TGTGCCATACGGACGGGGGGGCCAAGCACAGATACGCAGTATTTT	CAIRTGGPSTDTQYF
TRBV29-1	TRBJ1-2	-	TRBD1	TGCAGCGTTGTGGTGGCGAGTACAGGGGTTCCCTATGGCTACACCTTC	CSVVVASTGVPYGYTF
TRBV13	TRBJ2-1	few	-	TGTGCCAGCAGCTTAGGGCCTTACAAGAGCTCCTACAATGAGCAGTTCTTC	CASSLGPYKSSYNEQFF
TRBV2	TRBJ2-7	few	TRBD1	TGTGCCAGCAGGGCGGACAGGAGCTCCTACGAGCAGTACTTC	CASRADRSSYEQYF